These 5 T cell receptor beta chains share one sample of origin, sequenced in a study of T cells in localized non-small cell lung cancer. Clones were sequenced by immunoSEQ multiplex PCR, and TCRdb holds only the in-frame ones, with some missing. Of tens of thousands of clones detected, approximately 91% appear once; the ten largest clones hold roughly 14%. Sample: peripheral blood, taken before any cancer treatment. The receptors originated from a male donor aged 60 or older with stage I lung adenocarcinoma.

This sequence joins TRBV29-1 and TRBJ1-1; tentative D call: TRBD1 (6 bases). The CDR3 is made up of 13 amino acids. Germline V gene sequence: CDR1 SQVTM, CDR2 ANQGSEA. V was shortened by 6 bases and J by 1 base, with 12 bases between the two germline ends. The CDR3 protein is CSVQGLGNTEAFF. CDR3 nucleotides: TGCAGCGTCCAGGGGTTGGGGAACACTGAAGCTTTCTTT.

The chain carries TRBV30 and TRBJ2-1; D possibly corresponds to TRBD2 (5 bases). This CDR3 has 14 residues. Germline V CDR1 and CDR2: GTSNPN, SVGIG (reference sequence). Trimming removed 4 bases from V and 4 bases from J, with 14 bases in between. The CDR3 loop reads CAWTPGLEYNEQFF. The CDR3 region has the DNA TGTGCCTGGACCCCCGGACTGGAATACAATGAGCAGTTCTTC.

The chain carries TRBV7-8 and TRBJ2-7; 11 bases fit TRBD2. The J segment lost 2 bases and the V segment lost 1 base, leaving 4 bases of the junction unmatched. This CDR3 is built from 16 residues. Germline lookup yields CDR1 SGHVS and CDR2 FQNEAQ. CDR3 sequence: CASSLVSGRVTYEQYF. In DNA form, the CDR3 reads TGTGCCAGCAGCTTAGTTAGCGGGAGGGTAACCTACGAGCAGTACTTC.

CDR3 in amino acids: CASSPDSGELFF. CDR3 in DNA: TGTGCCAGCAGCCCTGACTCCGGGGAGCTGTTTTTT. This chain links TRBV11-3 with TRBJ2-2; D gene unclear. Trimming stripped 5 bases from V and 6 bases from J, with 7 bases between. Germline CDR1 and CDR2: SGHNT and YENEEA. The CDR3 spans 12 residues.

The chain is built from TRBV6-6 and TRBJ2-1; 7 nucleotides line up with TRBD2. The CDR3 spans 15 residues. Germline V gene data show CDR1 as MNHNY and CDR2 as SVGAGI (reference sequence). J gave up 3 bases and V 8 bases, and 10 bases lay outside the gene matches. The CDR3 sequence is CASQKEQRDYNEQFF. The CDR3 DNA is TGTGCCAGCCAAAAGGAACAGCGGGACTACAATGAGCAGTTCTTC.